This T cell receptor beta chain was sequenced in a study of early T cells in non-severe SARS-CoV-2 infection. About the study: Investigators sequenced bulk RNA drawn from unsorted whole blood, and chains remained unpaired. Regarding the study as a whole: Private and CD4 specificities were missed by VDJdb matching, skewed to anti-spike CD8.

The TCR library protocol attached unique molecular identifiers to the individual cDNA molecules. One entry per CDR3 protein results from TCRdb running MiXCR on the 5' RACE reads. The table has 70,000 or so distinct CDR3 sequences, roughly a tenth seen once; the top ten hold about 8.3%. In this sample, this clonotype turned up a few times. What it binds is not known. Germline CDR1 reads SGHRS; CDR2 reads YFSETQ. CDR3 length: 14 residues. Trimming shortened V by 5 bases and J by 0 bases, and 6 bases separated the two germline ends. This receptor was taken from an adult who was a healthcare worker with PCR-confirmed SARS-CoV-2 infection or an uninfected control (not recorded which). The gene calls are TRBV5-1 and TRBJ2-6; D is unresolved. The source was whole blood, collected at baseline. The CDR3 loop is CASRKDSGANVLTF. The DNA for the CDR3 is TGCGCCAGCAGAAAAGACTCTGGGGCCAACGTCCTGACTTTC.